These T cell receptor beta chains were read from a single sample in a study of T cells in lung cancer brain metastases. Produced via immunoSEQ multiplex PCR; TCRdb's table is partial and in-frame only. The sample yields a few thousand clones, approximately 85% seen once. Input material: tumor tissue from the primary lung tumor. The receptor source for this set is a man over 45 with non-small cell lung cancer. The CDR3 runs from the conserved cysteine through the conserved F or W. The order of the fields is V gene, J gene, clone size, D gene, CDR3 DNA, CDR3 protein. The D gene is left open where the match is weak. Not all rows give a size; the values are once, few, many and, for expanded clones, a class.

>TRBV19|TRBJ2-1|-|TRBD1
TGTGCCAGTACCTCGGGACAGAACAATGAGCAGTTCTTC
CASTSGQNNEQFF
>TRBV7-6|TRBJ2-5|-|-
TGTGCCAGCAGCTCTCTTGGCACCGAGGGTGGAGAGACCCAGTACTTC
CASSSLGTEGGETQYF
>TRBV27|TRBJ2-5|-|TRBD1
TGTGCCAGCAGTTCCCTTCCCCCTTTTGTTTCAGGGACAGGCCCACAAGAGACCCAGTACTTC
CASSSLPPFVSGTGPQETQYF
>TRBV2|TRBJ1-5|-|-
TGTGCCAGCAGTGAAGACAGCACCCAGCCCCAGCATTTT
CASSEDSTQPQHF
>TRBV18|TRBJ1-3|-|-
TGTGCCAGCTCACCCCGGGGCAGGTCGGACACCATATATTTT
CASSPRGRSDTIYF
>TRBV6-4|TRBJ1-4|-|-
TGTGCCAGCAGGGCCGGGAATACTGAAAAACTGTTTTTT
CASRAGNTEKLFF
>TRBV9|TRBJ2-3|-|-
TGTGCCAGCAGTCATAACGAGGGGGGCGCAGATACGCAGTATTTT
CASSHNEGGADTQYF
>TRBV4-1|TRBJ1-4|-|-
TGCGCCAGCAGCCAACCGACAGAGATCCCAACTCTCGGGGAAAAACTGTTTTTT
CASSQPTEIPTLGEKLFF
>TRBV5-1|TRBJ2-4|-|-
TGCGCCAGCAGCTTGGTAGGGACCTTTAGGGACATTCAGTACTTC
CASSLVGTFRDIQYF
>TRBV28|TRBJ2-2|once|-
TGTGCCAGCAGTTTACCTATAGGAGTGACCGGGGAGCTGTTTTTT
CASSLPIGVTGELFF
>TRBV4-2|TRBJ2-3|-|TRBD2
TGTGCCAGCAGCCAAGATGTCCTAGCGGGAGGAGGCACAGATACGCAGTATTTT
CASSQDVLAGGGTDTQYF
>TRBV19|TRBJ2-2|-|-
TGTGCCAGTAGCCTGGCTGGTACCGGGGAGCTGTTTTTT
CASSLAGTGELFF
>TRBV6-5|TRBJ2-2|-|-
TGTGCCAGCAGGGGGCAGGATTTTTACGGGGAGCTGTTTTTT
CASRGQDFYGELFF
>TRBV20-1|TRBJ1-1|-|-
TGCAGTGCTGGACCGGACACTGAAGCTTTCTTT
CSAGPDTEAFF
>TRBV29-1|TRBJ1-2|-|-
TGCAGCGTAGGGACCCGCTATGGCTACACCTTC
CSVGTRYGYTF
>TRBV5-1|TRBJ2-5|once|-
TGCGCCAGCAGCTGGGACATCCAAGAGACCCAGTACTTC
CASSWDIQETQYF
>TRBV7-6|TRBJ1-4|-|-
TGTGCCAGCAGCTTAGGAGGGGAAGGCGAAAAACTGTTTTTT
CASSLGGEGEKLFF
>TRBV7-3|TRBJ2-3|-|-
TGTGCCAGCAGCCCCCCCCCAGGGGATACGCAGTATTTT
CASSPPPGDTQYF
>TRBV6-6|TRBJ1-1|-|-
TGTGCCAGCTACAGGGCAGTGGGAACTGAAGCTTTCTTT
CASYRAVGTEAFF
>TRBV19|TRBJ2-7|-|TRBD2
TGTGCCAGTAGTGCCGGGGGGAACTACGAGCAGTACTTC
CASSAGGNYEQYF
>TRBV13|TRBJ2-5|-|TRBD1
TGTGCCAGCAGCTTAGCCGGTACCGGGACAGGGAGGTTTCAGGGAGAGACCCAGTACTTC
CASSLAGTGTGRFQGETQYF
>TRBV7-7|TRBJ2-2|-|TRBD1
TGTGCCAGCAGTACCGGGACAGGGGACACCGGGGAGCTGTTTTTT
CASSTGTGDTGELFF
>TRBV9|TRBJ2-1|-|TRBD2
TGTGCCAACAGCGTAGCTAAGGCTAGCGGGGGGCCCAGCTTCTTC
CANSVAKASGGPSFF
>TRBV18|TRBJ2-5|-|-
TGTGCCAACTCATTATTAGGCGGCCCCCAAGAGACCCAGTACTTC
CANSLLGGPQETQYF
>TRBV5-1|TRBJ2-2|-|TRBD1
TGCGCCAGCAGCGGCCAACAGGGGGCACCCACCGGGGAGCTGTTTTTT
CASSGQQGAPTGELFF
>TRBV5-1|TRBJ1-2|-|-
TGCGCCAGCAGCTTCGTGGGAATCTCTAACTATGGCTACACCTTC
CASSFVGISNYGYTF
>TRBV30|TRBJ1-1|-|-
TGTGCCTGGAGTAATAGTCTCACTGAAGCTTTCTTT
CAWSNSLTEAFF
>TRBV30|TRBJ2-7|-|-
TGTGCCTGGAGCTTTGGAGGGCAAAGTGAGCAATACTTC
CAWSFGGQSEQYF
>TRBV11-2|TRBJ2-7|-|-
TGTGCCAGCACGCTCGGGGTTGGCGCTCTTTACGAGCAGTACTTC
CASTLGVGALYEQYF
>TRBV19|TRBJ1-1|-|-
TGTGCCAGTAGTCCTGGACAGTTTTTTAACACTGAAGCTTTCTTT
CASSPGQFFNTEAFF
>TRBV5-6|TRBJ1-3|few|-
TGTGCCAGCAGCTTGGGGATAAACACCATATATTTT
CASSLGINTIYF
>TRBV5-1|TRBJ1-1|-|TRBD1
TGCGCCAGCAGCTTGGTCGAACAGGGGTCGAACACTGAAGCTTTCTTT
CASSLVEQGSNTEAFF
>TRBV9|TRBJ2-1|-|-
TGTGCCAGCAGCCGAAGGGGGGGAGAGGGCCCTTACAATGAGCAGTTCTTC
CASSRRGGEGPYNEQFF
>TRBV6-5|TRBJ1-1|-|-
TGTGCCAGCAGTTACAATACAGACACTGAAGCTTTCTTT
CASSYNTDTEAFF
>TRBV9|TRBJ1-1|-|-
TGTGCCAGCAGCGTAGACAGTAACACTGAAGCTTTCTTT
CASSVDSNTEAFF
>TRBV18|TRBJ2-1|-|TRBD1
TGTGCCAGCTCACCCGGGACAGGGGCCTACAATGAGCAGTTCTTC
CASSPGTGAYNEQFF
>TRBV18|TRBJ2-7|-|-
TGTGCCAGCCGAGACCGGAACTCCTACGAGCAGTACTTC
CASRDRNSYEQYF
>TRBV5-6|TRBJ2-3|-|TRBD2
TGTGCCAGCAGCTACGGACTAGCGGGGGGGCAAATAGATACGCAGTATTTT
CASSYGLAGGQIDTQYF
>TRBV10-1|TRBJ2-3|-|-
TGCGCCAGCAGTGAGTCCCACACGGGCAGGATCACAGATACGCAGTATTTT
CASSESHTGRITDTQYF
>TRBV5-1|TRBJ1-1|-|-
TGCGCCAGCAGCTTCTCAGGAGGAACTCTAAACACTGAAGCTTTCTTT
CASSFSGGTLNTEAFF
>TRBV5-4|TRBJ2-7|-|TRBD2
TGTGCCAGCAGCTTGAGCGGGAGGGCCGACGGCGAGCAGTACTTC
CASSLSGRADGEQYF
>TRBV4-1|TRBJ2-7|-|-
TGCGCCAGCAGCCAAGGATGGGGCGAGCAGTACTTC
CASSQGWGEQYF
>TRBV7-9|TRBJ1-2|-|-
TGTGCCAGCAGCTTAGTCCTAGGCCGGGCAGCCACTAACTATGGCTACACCTTC
CASSLVLGRAATNYGYTF
>TRBV5-1|TRBJ1-6|-|-
TGCGCCAGCAGCTTGGATGCGTCTGATAATTCACCCCTCCACTTT
CASSLDASDNSPLHF
>TRBV19|TRBJ1-2|-|TRBD1
TGTGCCAGTAATCCACAACCGGGACAGGATGGGGGCTACACCTTC
CASNPQPGQDGGYTF
>TRBV15|TRBJ2-3|few|-
TGTGCCACCAACCGTGGGGATACGCAGTATTTT
CATNRGDTQYF
>TRBV7-9|TRBJ1-1|-|-
TGTGCCAGCAGCCCGAGACGGAGTGGCACTGAAGCTTTCTTT
CASSPRRSGTEAFF
>TRBV5-1|TRBJ1-1|-|-
TGCGCCAGCAGCTTACGCGTATCGAACACTGAAGCTTTCTTT
CASSLRVSNTEAFF